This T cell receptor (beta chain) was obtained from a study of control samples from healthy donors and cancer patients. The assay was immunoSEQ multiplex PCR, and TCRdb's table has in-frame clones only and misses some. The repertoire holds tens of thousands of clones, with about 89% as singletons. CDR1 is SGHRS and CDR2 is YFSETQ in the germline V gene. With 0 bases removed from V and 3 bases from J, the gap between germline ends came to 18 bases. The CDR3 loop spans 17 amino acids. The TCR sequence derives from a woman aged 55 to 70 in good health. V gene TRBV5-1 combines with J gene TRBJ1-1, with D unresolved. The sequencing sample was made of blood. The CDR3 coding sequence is TGCGCCAGCAGCTTGGTCCGCTCTGAGGGCGGTCACACTGAAGCTTTCTTT. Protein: CASSLVRSEGGHTEAFF.